This T cell receptor beta chain appears in the sequencing data of a study of T-cell memory formation after mild COVID-19. Findings and limits, study-wide: Later expanders leaned CD4+, whereas day 15 to 85 contracting clones were balanced CD4/CD8. Cross-reactive memory apparently joined, as some responding clones appeared in pre-infection memory.

Of note for this clonotype: The antigen is not known.

The CDR3 length is 14 residues. V was trimmed by 1 base and J by 0 bases, leaving 6 bases between them. Germline V lookup: CDR1 LGHDT, CDR2 YNNKEL (reference sequence). TCRdb ran MiXCR on the 5' RACE reads and lists one entry per CDR3 protein. Among about 470,000 distinct CDR3 sequences, approximately 25% were seen once, and the ten largest hold approximately 12%. This TCR was recovered from an adult woman who had mild COVID-19 (a few samples of this study predate the infection). Cell type and time point are not known. The sequenced sample was PBMCs or a T cell subset sorted from them (not recorded which). The V gene is TRBV3-1, the J gene TRBJ2-5; D is unresolved. The CDR3 DNA follows: TGTGCCAGCAGCCAAGTTAACAACCAAGAGACCCAGTACTTC. It translates to CASSQVNNQETQYF.